This T cell receptor beta chain was captured by sequencing in a study of cytotoxic CD8 clonotypes in ibrutinib-treated CLL. Looking at the study overall: The cohort had 10 to 12 relapsed/refractory and some 14 treatment-naive patients, 17 IGHV unmutated.

Study-level points and caveats: There were few public clonotypes, and on treatment they contracted or stayed stable. Samples from sustained-remission and progressing patients were taken at different times.

Details on this clone: The antigen remains undetermined.

With 6 bases removed from V and 7 bases from J, the gap between germline ends came to 22 bases. The germline V gene encodes CDR1 SGDLS and CDR2 YYNGEE. CDR3 length: 15 amino acids. Targeted sequencing depth ranged from 1 in 200,000 to 1 in 1 million T cells. Libraries were prepared by immunoSEQ multiplex PCR; TCRdb keeps only in-frame clonotypes and omits some of them. The table includes nearly 300,000 clones, roughly four fifths detected once. The source material was PBMCs, sampled at disease progression, from a patient treated with ibrutinib. The TCR sequence derives from a human donor with chronic lymphocytic leukemia. The chain carries TRBV9 and TRBJ1-2, with no clear D. Written as DNA, the CDR3 is TGTGCCAGCAACCCCTCCCCCCGGTTTAGTGGTGGCTACACCTTC. Translation: CASNPSPRFSGGYTF.